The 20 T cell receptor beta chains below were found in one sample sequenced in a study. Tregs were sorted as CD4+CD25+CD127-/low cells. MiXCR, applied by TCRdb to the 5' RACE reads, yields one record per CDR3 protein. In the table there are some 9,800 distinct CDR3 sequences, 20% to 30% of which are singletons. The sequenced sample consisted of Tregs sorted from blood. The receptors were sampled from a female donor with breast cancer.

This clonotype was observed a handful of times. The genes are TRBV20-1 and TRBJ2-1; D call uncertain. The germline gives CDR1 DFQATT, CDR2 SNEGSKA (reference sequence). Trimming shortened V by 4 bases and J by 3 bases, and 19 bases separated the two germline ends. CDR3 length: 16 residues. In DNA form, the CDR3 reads TGCAGTGCTATACCTCGGACCCGGAGCCACTACAATGAGCAGTTCTTC. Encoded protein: CSAIPRTRSHYNEQFF.

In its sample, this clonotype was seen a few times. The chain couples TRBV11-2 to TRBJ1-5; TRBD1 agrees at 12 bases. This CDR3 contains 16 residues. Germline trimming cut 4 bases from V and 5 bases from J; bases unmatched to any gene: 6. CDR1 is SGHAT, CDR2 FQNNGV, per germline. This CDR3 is CASSSGTGGFYQPQHF. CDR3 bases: TGTGCCAGCAGCTCAGGGACAGGGGGCTTTTATCAGCCCCAGCATTTT.

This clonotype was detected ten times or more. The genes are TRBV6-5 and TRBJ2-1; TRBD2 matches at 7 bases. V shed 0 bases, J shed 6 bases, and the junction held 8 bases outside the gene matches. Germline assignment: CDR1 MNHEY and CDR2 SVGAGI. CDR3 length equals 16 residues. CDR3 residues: CASSYSLREGLNEQFF. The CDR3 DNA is TGTGCCAGCAGTTACTCGTTGAGGGAGGGCCTCAATGAGCAGTTCTTC.

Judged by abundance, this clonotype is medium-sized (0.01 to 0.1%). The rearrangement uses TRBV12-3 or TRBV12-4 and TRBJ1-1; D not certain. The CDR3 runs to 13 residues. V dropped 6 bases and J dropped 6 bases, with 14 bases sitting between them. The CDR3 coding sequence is TGTGCCAGCAGGACCTCTCAGTGGGCTGAAGCTTTCTTT. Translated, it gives CASRTSQWAEAFF.

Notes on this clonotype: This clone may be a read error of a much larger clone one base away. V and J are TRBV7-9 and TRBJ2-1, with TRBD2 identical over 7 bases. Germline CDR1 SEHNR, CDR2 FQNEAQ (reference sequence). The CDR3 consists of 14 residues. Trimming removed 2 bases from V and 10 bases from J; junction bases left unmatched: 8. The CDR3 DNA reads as TGTGCCAGCAGCTTATCGGTAGTGGGAGGGGAGCAGTTCTTC. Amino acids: CASSLSVVGGEQFF.

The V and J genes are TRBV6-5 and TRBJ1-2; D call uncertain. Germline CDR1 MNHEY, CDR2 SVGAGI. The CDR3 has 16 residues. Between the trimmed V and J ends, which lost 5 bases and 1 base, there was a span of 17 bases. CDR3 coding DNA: TGTGCCAGCAGTCCTATGATGAGCGACGTTAACTATGGCTACACCTTC. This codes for CASSPMMSDVNYGYTF.

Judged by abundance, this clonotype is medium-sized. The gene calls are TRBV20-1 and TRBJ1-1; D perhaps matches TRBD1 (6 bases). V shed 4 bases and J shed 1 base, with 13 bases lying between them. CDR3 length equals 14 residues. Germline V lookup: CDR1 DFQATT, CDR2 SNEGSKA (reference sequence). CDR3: CSATSARGNTEAFF. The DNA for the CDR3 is TGCAGTGCTACGAGTGCCAGGGGGAACACTGAAGCTTTCTTT.

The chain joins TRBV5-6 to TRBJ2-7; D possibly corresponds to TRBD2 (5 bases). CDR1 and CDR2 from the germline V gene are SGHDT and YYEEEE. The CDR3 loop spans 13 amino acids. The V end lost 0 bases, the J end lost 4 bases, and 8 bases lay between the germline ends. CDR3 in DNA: TGTGCCAGCAGCTTGGTGAGGGCATACGAGCAGTACTTC. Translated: CASSLVRAYEQYF.

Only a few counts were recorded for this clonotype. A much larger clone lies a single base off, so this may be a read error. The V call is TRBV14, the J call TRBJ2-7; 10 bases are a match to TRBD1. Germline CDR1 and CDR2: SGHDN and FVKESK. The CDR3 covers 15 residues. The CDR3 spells CASGQWGQGSYEQYF. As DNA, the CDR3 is TGTGCCAGCGGCCAATGGGGACAGGGGTCCTACGAGCAGTACTTC. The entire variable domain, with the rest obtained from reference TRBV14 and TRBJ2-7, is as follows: EAGVTQFPSHSVIEKGQTVTLRCDPISGHDNLYWYRRVMGKEIKFLLHFVKESKQDESGMPNNRFLAERTGGTYSTLKVQPAELEDSGVYFCASGQWGQGSYEQYFGPGTRLTVT.

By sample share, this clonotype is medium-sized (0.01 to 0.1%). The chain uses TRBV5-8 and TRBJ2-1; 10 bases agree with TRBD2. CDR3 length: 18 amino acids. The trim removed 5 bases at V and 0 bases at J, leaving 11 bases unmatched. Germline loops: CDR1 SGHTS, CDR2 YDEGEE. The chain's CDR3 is CASSPGTSVLSSYNEQFF. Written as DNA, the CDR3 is TGTGCCAGCAGTCCCGGGACTAGCGTATTGAGCTCCTACAATGAGCAGTTCTTC.

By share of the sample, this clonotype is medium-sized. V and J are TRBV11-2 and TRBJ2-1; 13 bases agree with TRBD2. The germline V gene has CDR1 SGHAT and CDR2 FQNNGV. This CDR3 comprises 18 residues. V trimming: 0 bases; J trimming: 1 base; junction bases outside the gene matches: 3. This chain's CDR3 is CASSLELAGGVSYNEQFF. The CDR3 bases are TGTGCCAGCAGCTTAGAACTAGCGGGAGGGGTATCCTACAATGAGCAGTTCTTC.

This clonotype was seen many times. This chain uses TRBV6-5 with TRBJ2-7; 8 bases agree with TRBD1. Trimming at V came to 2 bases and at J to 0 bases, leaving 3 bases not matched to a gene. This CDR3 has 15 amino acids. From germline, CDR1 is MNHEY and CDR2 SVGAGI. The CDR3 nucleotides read TGTGCCAGCAGTTACCAACAGGGGGACTCCTACGAGCAGTACTTC. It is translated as CASSYQQGDSYEQYF.

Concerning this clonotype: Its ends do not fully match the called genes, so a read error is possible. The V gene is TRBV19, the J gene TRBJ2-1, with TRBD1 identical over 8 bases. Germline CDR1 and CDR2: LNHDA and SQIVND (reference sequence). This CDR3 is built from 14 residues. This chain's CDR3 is CASTGDRIYNERFF. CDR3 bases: TGTGCCAGTACAGGGGACAGGATCTACAATGAGCGGTTCTTC.

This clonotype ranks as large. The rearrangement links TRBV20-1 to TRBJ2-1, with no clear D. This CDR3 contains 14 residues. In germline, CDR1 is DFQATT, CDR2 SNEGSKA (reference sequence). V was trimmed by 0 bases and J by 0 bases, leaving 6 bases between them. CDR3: CSARDTLSYNEQFF. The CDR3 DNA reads TGCAGTGCTAGAGATACACTCTCCTACAATGAGCAGTTCTTC.

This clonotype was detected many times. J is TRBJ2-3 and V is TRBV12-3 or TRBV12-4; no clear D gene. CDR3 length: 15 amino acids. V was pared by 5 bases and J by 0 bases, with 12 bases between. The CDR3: CASSQTHPSTDTQYF. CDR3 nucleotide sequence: TGTGCCAGCAGTCAAACCCACCCTAGCACAGATACGCAGTATTTT.

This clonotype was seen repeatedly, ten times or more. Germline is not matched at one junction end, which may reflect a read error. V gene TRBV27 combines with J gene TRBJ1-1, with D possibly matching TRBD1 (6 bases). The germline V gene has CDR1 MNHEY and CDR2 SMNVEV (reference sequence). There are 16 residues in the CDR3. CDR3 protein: CASSLTGAGIRTGAFF. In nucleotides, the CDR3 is TGTGCCAGCAGTTTAACGGGGGCAGGGATTCGCACTGGAGCTTTCTTT.

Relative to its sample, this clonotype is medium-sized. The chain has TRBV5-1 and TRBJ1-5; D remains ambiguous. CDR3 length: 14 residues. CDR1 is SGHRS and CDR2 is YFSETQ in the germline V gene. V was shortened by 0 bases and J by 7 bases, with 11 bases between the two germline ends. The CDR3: CASSLASGGQPQHF. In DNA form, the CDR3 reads TGCGCCAGCAGCTTGGCGTCAGGAGGGCAGCCCCAGCATTTT.

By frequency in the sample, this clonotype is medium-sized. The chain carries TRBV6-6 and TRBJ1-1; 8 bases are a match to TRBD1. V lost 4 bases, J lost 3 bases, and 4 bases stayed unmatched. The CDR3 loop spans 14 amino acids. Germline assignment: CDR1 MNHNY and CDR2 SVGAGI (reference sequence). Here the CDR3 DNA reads TGTGCCAGCAGTTTGGGACAGGAATACACTGAAGCTTTCTTT. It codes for CASSLGQEYTEAFF.

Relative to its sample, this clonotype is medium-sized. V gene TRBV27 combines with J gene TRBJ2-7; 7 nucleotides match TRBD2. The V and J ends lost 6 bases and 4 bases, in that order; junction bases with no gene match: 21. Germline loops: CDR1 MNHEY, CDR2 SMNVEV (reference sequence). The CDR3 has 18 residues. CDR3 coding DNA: TGTGCCAGCAGCCGACTTCCCGTCTGGCGGGGGAGTGTATACGAGCAGTACTTC. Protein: CASSRLPVWRGSVYEQYF.

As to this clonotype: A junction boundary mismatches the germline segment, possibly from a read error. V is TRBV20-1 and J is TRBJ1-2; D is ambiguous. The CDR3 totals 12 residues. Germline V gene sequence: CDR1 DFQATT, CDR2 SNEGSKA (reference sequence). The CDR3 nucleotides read TGCAGTGCTAGCGTGGGGTACTATGGCTGCACCTTC. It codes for CSASVGYYGCTF.